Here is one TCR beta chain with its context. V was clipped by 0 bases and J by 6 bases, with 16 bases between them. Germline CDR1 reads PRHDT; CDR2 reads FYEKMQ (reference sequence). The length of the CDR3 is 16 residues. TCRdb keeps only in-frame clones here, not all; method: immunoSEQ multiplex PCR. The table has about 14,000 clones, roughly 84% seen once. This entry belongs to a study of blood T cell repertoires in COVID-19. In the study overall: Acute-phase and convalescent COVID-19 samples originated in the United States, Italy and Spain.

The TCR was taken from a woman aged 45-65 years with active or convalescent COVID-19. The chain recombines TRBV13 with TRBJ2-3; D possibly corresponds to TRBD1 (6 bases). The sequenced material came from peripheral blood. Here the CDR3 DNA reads TGTGCCAGCAGCTTAGGAATACAGGGTATATACGATACGCAGTATTTT. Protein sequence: CASSLGIQGIYDTQYF.